This T cell receptor (beta chain) appears in the sequencing data of a study of blood T cell repertoires in COVID-19 (dated by TCRdb to 2018 to 2020). Study-wide context: The collaborator samples originated in the United States, Italy and Spain and spanned the acute and convalescent phases of COVID-19. A freely available public database, intended as a resource for researchers studying the immune response to SARS-CoV-2, is where the repertoires were released. The prospective study material was composed of cDNA or gDNA derived from T cells, B-cell-depleted T cells, or PBMCs. Where available, HLA class I and class II types were obtained from metadata supplied by the sample provider rather than from assay-based typing. A de-identified subject ID, COVID-19 status, age in years and sex were almost always included in the sample metadata. Subjects who had been exposed to COVID-19, were actively infected with it, or had recovered from it provided the deeply sampled blood TCRbeta repertoires that made up the dataset. The samples were drawn from two sources: the first 160 participants of the ongoing ImmuneRACE study, and approximately 1,300 subjects contributed by 6 global collaborators.

The paper's findings and limits, for the study overall: The quantity of clinical and demographic metadata differed by source and by participant and was supplied without curation.

Per the germline V gene (reference sequence), SGHNT is the CDR1 and YYREEE is the CDR2. The CDR3, from cysteine to phenylalanine, totals 15 residues. The only DNA kept is the CDR3, 45 bases in frame from the first base. Trimming removed 3 bases from V and 2 bases from J, leaving 14 bases between the germline ends. Participants in the prospective study were aged roughly 18 to 100 years, lived in some 24 United States geographic areas, and enrolled through a virtual design. To assign participants to cohorts, the prospective study relied on clinical history that participants themselves reported in a screening survey and a study questionnaire. ImmuneRACE Cohort 3 recovered participants were defined by two consecutive negative NP/OP PCR tests, healthcare professional clearance, or symptom resolution. Each participant in the prospective study had whole blood, serum and a nasopharyngeal or oropharyngeal swab collected by mobile phlebotomists. Participants in the prospective study had the option to provide additional blood draws and questionnaires over a roughly two-month period. Prospective study blood samples were shipped either frozen or at room temperature before DNA extraction.

To note about this clone: Its antigen has not been determined. No much larger clonotype is one base removed from it; base qualities were not supplied.

TCRbeta CDR3 regions were amplified from genomic DNA using the immunoSEQ Assay, a bias-controlled multiplex PCR. Processing in the source paper ran as follows. The number of nucleated cells in each sample was estimated by amplification of reference gene primers within the assay. To quantify the absolute abundance of each unique TCRbeta CDR3 rearrangement, sequence reads were collapsed and filtered. For each sample, productive Simpson clonality was calculated as the square root of Simpson's diversity index over productive rearrangements. TCRdb limited this immuneACCESS table to in-frame rearrangements with V and J called. A share of clones is missing; checked studies link under half to unresolved V genes, and the rest is unexplained. D and trimming come from the DNA, and the V and J calls and clone size come from that table. The sample yields 150,000 to 200,000 clones; 84% were counted once. Of the sample, about 16% is held by the ten largest clones.

The source is a man aged 45 to 65 who had recovered from COVID-19. Sequenced input: PBMCs or T cells enriched from blood (not recorded which). The rearranged chain carries TRBV5-4 and TRBJ1-2; no D segment can be confidently identified. The DNA reads TGTGCCAGCAGCTCAGACTCGACGAGCAACTATGGCTACACCTTC. The translation is CASSSDSTSNYGYTF.